A single sample gave rise to the 23 T cell receptor beta chains below, sequenced in a study of vaccination and CD4 T cells after COVID-19. The Oncomine TCR Beta short-read assay generated sequence data from the DNA of cultured CD4+ T cells. From the PCR reads, TCRdb called clonotypes with MiXCR, one entry per CDR3 protein. The repertoire holds roughly 8,500 distinct CDR3 sequences, with around 64% as singletons. Treatment defined: approximately nine-day PBMC culture with coronavirus spike peptide pools or control peptides (ViraFEST assay). Their antigens are not known. Sample: CD4+ T cells from blood, cultured in vitro. These receptors were taken from a human donor who had recovered from COVID-19.

The V and J genes are TRBV20-1 and TRBJ2-4; 15 bases are shared with TRBD2. CDR3 size: 17 residues. The junction had 9 bases not matched to a gene; V was cut back by 4 bases and J by 5 bases. The germline gives CDR1 DFQATT, CDR2 SNEGSKA (reference sequence). CDR3 in DNA: TGCAGTGCTACGACCGGACTAGCGGGGGGGCGAGAAAACATTCAGTACTTC. Protein product: CSATTGLAGGRENIQYF.

This chain uses TRBV7-3 with TRBJ2-5; D is perhaps TRBD2 (5 bases). V was cut by 5 bases and J by 3 bases, with 13 bases left in between. CDR3 length: 14 amino acids. Germline assignment: CDR1 SGHTA and CDR2 FQGTGA. CDR3 in DNA: TGTGCCAGCAGCCCCGTGGGGAGAAAAGAGACCCAGTACTTC. Translation gives CASSPVGRKETQYF.

The rearrangement links TRBV6-1 to TRBJ2-5, with 10 bases aligning to TRBD1. The germline gives CDR1 MNHNS, CDR2 SASEGT. The CDR3 has 18 residues. After removal of 2 bases from V and 5 bases from J, the junction contained 14 bases not matched to a gene. DNA for the CDR3: TGTGCCAGCAGTGAAACATGGTCCGGGACAGGGGTAATTGAGACCCAGTACTTC. Its protein product is CASSETWSGTGVIETQYF.

This chain uses TRBV19 with TRBJ2-4; D not certain. The length of the CDR3 is 13 residues. V was trimmed by 9 bases and J by 0 bases, leaving 9 bases between them. The germline CDR1 and CDR2 sequences are LNHDA and SQIVND (reference sequence). CDR3 sequence reads: CASKSLAKNIQYF. In DNA form, the CDR3 reads TGTGCCAGCAAGAGTTTAGCCAAAAACATTCAGTACTTC.

This chain joins TRBV6-1 and TRBJ1-1; TRBD1 matches 10 bases. In germline, CDR1 is MNHNS, CDR2 SASEGT. V was pared by 6 bases and J by 4 bases, with 8 bases of the junction left unmatched. The CDR3 contains 15 residues. The CDR3 protein is CASSGDRGRGTEAFF. DNA for the CDR3: TGTGCCAGCAGCGGCGACAGGGGGCGAGGCACTGAAGCTTTCTTT.

This chain connects TRBV7-9 to TRBJ2-2, with D hard to call. The CDR3 totals 13 residues. Germline V gives CDR1 SEHNR, CDR2 FQNEAQ (reference sequence). The ends were cut back, 8 bases at V and 2 bases at J, with 9 bases in the middle. CDR3 amino acids: CASQRSNTGELFF. CDR3 sequence (DNA): TGTGCCAGCCAAAGATCAAACACCGGGGAGCTGTTTTTT.

This clonotype was observed a few times. This chain joins TRBV15 and TRBJ1-6; perhaps TRBD1 as D (6 bases). Germline lookup yields CDR1 LNHNV and CDR2 YYDKDF (reference sequence). V dropped 0 bases and J dropped 9 bases, with 21 bases sitting between them. The CDR3 sequence is 18 residues long. In nucleotides, the CDR3 is TGTGCCACCAGCAGAGATCTCGGGGGCCGGATAAAGAGTTCACCCCTCCACTTT. Translating gives CATSRDLGGRIKSSPLHF. Looking up the rest from reference TRBV15 and TRBJ1-6 gives the full variable domain: DAMVIQNPRYQVTQFGKPVTLSCSQTLNHNVMYWYQQKSSQAPKLLFHYYDKDFNNEADTPDNFQSRRPNTSFCFLDIRSPGLGDTAMYLCATSRDLGGRIKSSPLHFGNGTRLTVT.

The chain is built from TRBV5-8 and TRBJ1-6; unclear D gene. The CDR3 spans 12 residues. CDR1 and CDR2 from the germline V gene are SGHTS and YDEGEE. V shed 0 bases and J shed 11 bases, with 6 bases lying between them. For the CDR3, the DNA is TGTGCCAGCAGCTTGGAGAGTCCACCCCTCCACTTT. Amino acid sequence: CASSLESPPLHF.

V is TRBV2 and J is TRBJ1-5; tentative D call: TRBD1 (6 bases). CDR1 and CDR2 from the germline V gene are SNHLY and FYNNEI. Trimming stripped 4 bases from V and 4 bases from J, with 14 bases between. The CDR3 length is 15 residues. CDR3 nucleotide sequence: TGTGCCAGCAGTGTCTATCGGGACACTAATCAGCCCCAGCATTTT. It translates to CASSVYRDTNQPQHF.

The rearrangement links TRBV27 to TRBJ1-2, with 7 bases aligning to TRBD1. The CDR3 has 14 amino acids. V lost 5 bases, J lost 3 bases, and 6 bases stayed unmatched. From germline, CDR1 is MNHEY and CDR2 SMNVEV (reference sequence). CDR3 DNA sequence: TGTGCCAGCAGTCCACTTGACAGGGACTATGGCTACACCTTC. Encoded protein: CASSPLDRDYGYTF.

The chain couples TRBV7-3 to TRBJ2-2; 10 bases match TRBD2. The CDR3 is 17 amino acids. From germline, CDR1 is SGHTA and CDR2 FQGTGA. Trimming cost V 6 bases and J 2 bases; bases outside gene matches: 9. This CDR3 is CASSERALAGNTGELFF. In DNA, the CDR3 is TGTGCCAGCAGTGAGAGGGCACTAGCGGGAAACACCGGGGAGCTGTTTTTT.

This chain uses TRBV20-1 with TRBJ1-5, with a possible D match to TRBD1 (5 bases). Trimming shortened V by 0 bases and J by 2 bases, and 11 bases separated the two germline ends. Germline-derived CDR1 and CDR2 are DFQATT and SNEGSKA (reference sequence). CDR3 length equals 15 residues. The DNA for the CDR3 is TGCAGTGCTAGAGATTTCAGGGAGGGCAATCAGCCCCAGCATTTT. Its translation: CSARDFREGNQPQHF.

This clonotype has just a few counts. The chain combines TRBV7-2 with TRBJ1-2, with D hard to call. The V and J ends lost 1 base and 2 bases respectively, with 8 bases between them. Germline V gives CDR1 SGHTA, CDR2 FQGNSA. This CDR3 comprises 14 residues. The CDR3 reads CASSLGPVNYGYTF. CDR3 bases: TGTGCCAGCAGCTTAGGGCCAGTAAACTATGGCTACACCTTC.

The chain recombines TRBV7-9 with TRBJ2-1, with 7 positions matching TRBD1. CDR1 is SEHNR and CDR2 is FQNEAQ in the germline V gene (reference sequence). Trimming cost V 8 bases and J 4 bases; bases outside gene matches: 8. This CDR3 is built from 14 residues. The CDR3: CASEVGTEYNEQFF. The DNA for the CDR3 is TGTGCCAGCGAAGTTGGGACAGAGTACAATGAGCAGTTCTTC.

The chain has TRBV6-1 and TRBJ1-5; 7 bases map to TRBD1. This CDR3 is built from 19 residues. The J segment lost 1 base and the V segment lost 5 bases, leaving 17 bases of the junction unmatched. In germline, CDR1 is MNHNS, CDR2 SASEGT. CDR3 nucleotide sequence: TGTGCCAGCAGTCGTGTATCAGTCACAGGGGTTGGGAGCAATCAGCCCCAGCATTTT. It translates to CASSRVSVTGVGSNQPQHF.

The chain links TRBV20-1 to TRBJ1-5, with D tentatively TRBD1 (5 bases). Germline V lookup: CDR1 DFQATT, CDR2 SNEGSKA (reference sequence). The CDR3 runs to 12 residues. V was trimmed by 4 bases and J by 5 bases, leaving 9 bases between them. CDR3 sequence reads: CSAIQGDQPQHF. The DNA for the CDR3 is TGCAGTGCTATTCAGGGCGATCAGCCCCAGCATTTT.

The J gene is TRBJ2-2, the V gene TRBV30, with 8 nucleotides matching TRBD2. Trimming at V came to 1 base and at J to 3 bases, leaving 7 bases not matched to a gene. In germline, CDR1 is GTSNPN, CDR2 SVGIG (reference sequence). This CDR3 comprises 16 residues. CDR3 protein: CAWSAGREGYTGELFF. CDR3 nucleotides: TGTGCCTGGAGTGCCGGACGGGAGGGATACACCGGGGAGCTGTTTTTT.

V is TRBV12-2 and J is TRBJ1-1; TRBD1 is the table's D call, not checked against the DNA. TRBV12-2 counts as a pseudogene. This CDR3 is built from 18 residues. The CDR3 protein is CASRLGHPHQVGYTEAFF. The CDR3 DNA is TGTGCAAGTCGCTTAGGTCACCCCCACCAGGTGGGGTACACTGAAGCTTTCTTT.

The genes are TRBV7-9 and TRBJ2-5; the match to TRBD1 covers 7 bases. J gave up 0 bases and V 10 bases, and 11 bases lay outside the gene matches. This CDR3 is 15 amino acids long. In germline, CDR1 is SEHNR, CDR2 FQNEAQ (reference sequence). The CDR3 is CAIPSTGWYQETQYF. In DNA, the CDR3 is TGTGCCATTCCGTCGACAGGGTGGTACCAAGAGACCCAGTACTTC.

This clonotype was observed a few times. The chain joins TRBV12-3 or TRBV12-4 to TRBJ1-5; D remains unclear. V gave up 3 bases and J gave up 5 bases, with 11 bases separating them. The CDR3 sequence is 14 residues long. The CDR3 is CASSFRDSDQPQHF. The DNA for the CDR3 is TGTGCCAGCAGTTTTAGGGATTCGGATCAGCCCCAGCATTTT.

The chain employs TRBV4-1 and TRBJ2-7, with D perhaps TRBD1 (5 bases). The CDR3 has 15 residues. V was pared by 0 bases and J by 2 bases, with 11 bases between. The germline CDR1 and CDR2 sequences are MGHRA and YSYEKL. The CDR3 spells CASSQDGAGPYEQYF. For the CDR3, the DNA is TGCGCCAGCAGCCAAGATGGGGCTGGGCCCTACGAGCAGTACTTC.

The V and J genes are TRBV20-1 and TRBJ2-3; 8 bases are a match to TRBD2. CDR3 size: 15 residues. With 3 bases clipped from V and 4 bases from J, the junction kept 9 bases outside the gene matches. CDR1 DFQATT and CDR2 SNEGSKA come from the germline V gene (reference sequence). CDR3 amino acids: CSARSPSGSSDTQYF. DNA of the CDR3: TGCAGTGCTAGGTCCCCCAGCGGGAGTTCAGATACGCAGTATTTT.

This clonotype has just one count. The V gene is TRBV2, the J gene TRBJ1-2; D gene ambiguous. The V gene's germline CDR1 is SNHLY and CDR2 FYNNEI. The CDR3 is 13 residues long. The ends were cut back, 4 bases at V and 8 bases at J, with 14 bases in the middle. CDR3 sequence reads: CASSVVTGEGYTF. For the CDR3, the DNA is TGTGCCAGCAGTGTAGTGACTGGCGAAGGCTACACCTTC.